What follows are 7 T cell receptor beta chains derived from one specimen sequenced in a study of post-analysis software for immune sequencing data. Study-level results: Five or six TRBV segments, TRBV5-6, TRBV5-1 and TRBV20-1 among them, were found more frequent in patients than controls.

Their specific antigens are unknown. cDNA libraries of TCR beta carried unique molecular identifiers. TCRdb re-derived calls from the PCR reads in MiXCR, one entry per CDR3 protein. The sample lists hundreds of thousands of distinct CDR3 sequences, approximately 42% occurring once. Sequencing used blood. The receptors were gathered from a girl between 2 and 10 years old with multiple sclerosis.

The genes are TRBV4-2 and TRBJ1-2, with TRBD1 matching over 7 bases. Germline assignment: CDR1 LGHNA and CDR2 YNFKEQ. There are 17 residues in the CDR3. The V gene end was trimmed by 1 base and the J gene end by 2 bases; junction bases not matched to a gene: 10. CDR3 sequence: CASSQGFWVRGNYGYTF. The CDR3 region has the DNA TGTGCCAGCAGCCAAGGATTCTGGGTCAGGGGGAACTATGGCTACACCTTC.

This clonotype was observed a single time. This sequence joins TRBV5-1 and TRBJ2-7; weak D call: TRBD2 (6 bases). The J call may not be correct, given that the DNA end is closer to TRBJ2-5. From germline, CDR1 is SGHRS and CDR2 YFSETQ. The CDR3 is made up of 14 amino acids. The CDR3 loop reads CASSLATSQETQYF. The CDR3 DNA reads as TGCGCCAGCAGCTTGGCCACTAGCCAGGAGACCCAGTACTTC.

This clonotype was recorded a few times. This sequence joins TRBV6-1 and TRBJ2-1; 7 bases are shared with TRBD2. Germline lookup yields CDR1 MNHNS and CDR2 SASEGT. This CDR3 region has 18 residues. With V trimmed by 4 bases and J by 0 bases, 12 bases remained unmatched. The CDR3 DNA reads TGTGCCAGCAGTGTTACTTTTTTAGCGGGCAGCTCCTACAATGAGCAGTTCTTC. Translated, it gives CASSVTFLAGSSYNEQFF.

This clonotype was found a few times. This chain connects TRBV6-6 to TRBJ2-5, with TRBD2 identical over 8 bases. The germline gives CDR1 MNHNY, CDR2 SVGAGI (reference sequence). J was trimmed by 5 bases and V by 4 bases; bases with no gene match: 6. The CDR3 extends over 14 amino acids. The CDR3 DNA reads TGTGCCAGCAGTTGGTCTAGCGGGCCCGAGACCCAGTACTTC. Translation: CASSWSSGPETQYF.

This clonotype was counted a few times. This sequence joins TRBV20-1 and TRBJ2-7; D is unresolved. Trimming shortened V by 2 bases and J by 1 base, and 15 bases separated the two germline ends. The CDR3 length is 15 residues. Per germline, CDR1 DFQATT and CDR2 SNEGSKA (reference sequence). CDR3 nucleotide sequence: TGCAGTGCTAGACGACCGGGTCCATTATCCTACGAGCAGTACTTC. It is translated as CSARRPGPLSYEQYF.

A note on this clonotype: One junction end does not reproduce the germline sequence, and a read error may be involved. This rearrangement joins TRBV7-2 to TRBJ2-7; 12 bases agree with TRBD2. The CDR3 is made up of 17 amino acids. Germline-derived CDR1 and CDR2 are SGHTA and FQGNSA. The CDR3 is CASSHGTSGLYSHEQYF. Here the CDR3 DNA reads TGTGCCAGCAGCCACGGGACTAGCGGGCTTTACTCCCACGAGCAGTACTTC.

This clonotype was seen repeatedly, ten times or more. J is TRBJ2-7 and V is TRBV27; D possibly matches TRBD1 or TRBD2 (5 bases each). This CDR3 comprises 13 residues. Trimming shortened V by 6 bases and J by 3 bases, and 12 bases separated the two germline ends. Germline CDR1 reads MNHEY; CDR2 reads SMNVEV (reference sequence). This CDR3 reads CASSHGTDYEQYF. CDR3 sequence (DNA): TGTGCCAGCAGCCACGGGACGGACTACGAGCAGTACTTC.